The sequence of this TCR beta chain was determined in a study of control samples from healthy donors and cancer patients. This clone was counted once. TCRdb keeps only in-frame clones here, not all; method: immunoSEQ multiplex PCR. Among some 96,000 clones listed, about 88% were seen once. The germline V gene encodes CDR1 SGHAT and CDR2 FQNNGV. V was pared by 5 bases and J by 5 bases, with 21 bases between. The CDR3 is made up of 16 amino acids. Sequencing used blood. The chain links TRBV11-2 to TRBJ1-1, with D perhaps matching TRBD1 (5 bases). The TCR comes from a woman aged 45 to 65 in good health. As DNA, the CDR3 is TGTGCCAGCAGCCCGAGGGGTGGGACGTCGAGGACTGAAGCTTTCTTT. The encoded protein is CASSPRGGTSRTEAFF.